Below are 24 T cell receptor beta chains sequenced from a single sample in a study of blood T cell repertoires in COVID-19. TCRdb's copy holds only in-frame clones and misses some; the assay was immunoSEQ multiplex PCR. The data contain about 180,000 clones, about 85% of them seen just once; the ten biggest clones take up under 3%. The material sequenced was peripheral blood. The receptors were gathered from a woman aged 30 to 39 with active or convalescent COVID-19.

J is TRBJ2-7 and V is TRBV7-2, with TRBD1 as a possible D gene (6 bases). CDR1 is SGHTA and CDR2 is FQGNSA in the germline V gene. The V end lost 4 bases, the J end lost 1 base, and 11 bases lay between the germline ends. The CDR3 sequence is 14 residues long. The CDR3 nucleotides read TGTGCCAGCAGCTACCGGACAGAGTCCTACGAGCAGTACTTC. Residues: CASSYRTESYEQYF.

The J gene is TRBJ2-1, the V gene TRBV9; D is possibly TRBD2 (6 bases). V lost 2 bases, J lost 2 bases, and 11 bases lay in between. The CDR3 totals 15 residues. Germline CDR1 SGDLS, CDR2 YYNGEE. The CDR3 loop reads CASSVVAAAYNEQFF. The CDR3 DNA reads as TGTGCCAGCAGCGTTGTAGCGGCTGCCTACAATGAGCAGTTCTTC.

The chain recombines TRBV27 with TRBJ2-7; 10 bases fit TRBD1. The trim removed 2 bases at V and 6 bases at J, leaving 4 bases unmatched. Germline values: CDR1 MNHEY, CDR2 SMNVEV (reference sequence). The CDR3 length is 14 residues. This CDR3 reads CASSLRQGAIEQYF. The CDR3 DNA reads TGTGCCAGCAGTTTACGACAGGGGGCTATCGAGCAGTACTTC.

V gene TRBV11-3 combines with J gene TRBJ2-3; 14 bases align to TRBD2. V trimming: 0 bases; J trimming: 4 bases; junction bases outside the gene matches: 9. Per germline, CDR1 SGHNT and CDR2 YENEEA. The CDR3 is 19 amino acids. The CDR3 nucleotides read TGTGCCAGCAGCTTAGAGTCCCCGGGGACTAGCGGGGGCCCAGATACGCAGTATTTT. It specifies CASSLESPGTSGGPDTQYF. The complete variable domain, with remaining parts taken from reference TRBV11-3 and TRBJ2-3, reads EAGVVQSPRYKIIEKKQPVAFWCNPISGHNTLYWYLQNLGQGPELLIRYENEEAVDDSQLPKDRFSAERLKGVDSTLKIQPAELGDSAVYLCASSLESPGTSGGPDTQYFGPGTRLTVL.

The CDR3 DNA reads as TGCGCCAGCAGCCAGGGACTAGAGGAAGAGACCCAGTACTTC. Its translation: CASSQGLEEETQYF. The chain employs TRBV4-1 and TRBJ2-5, with 8 bases lining up with TRBD2. CDR3 length: 14 residues. V gave up 3 bases and J gave up 3 bases; unmatched junction bases: 3. Germline V gene sequence: CDR1 MGHRA, CDR2 YSYEKL.

The CDR3 sequence is CASSVTEASNEKLFF. In DNA form, the CDR3 reads TGCGCCAGCAGCGTGACAGAGGCCTCTAATGAAAAACTGTTTTTT. The chain has TRBV5-1 and TRBJ1-4; D may be TRBD1 (5 bases). Germline V gene sequence: CDR1 SGHRS, CDR2 YFSETQ. The V and J ends lost 4 bases and 3 bases respectively, with 13 bases between them. The CDR3 spans 15 residues.

The CDR3 loop is CASSNRQAYNEQFF. CDR3 in DNA: TGTGCCAGCAGCAACCGACAGGCATACAATGAGCAGTTCTTC. This chain joins TRBV3-1 (or the pseudogene TRBV3-2) and TRBJ2-1; weak D call: TRBD1 (6 bases). V was pared by 5 bases and J by 4 bases, with 12 bases between. Germline values: CDR1 LGHDT, CDR2 YNNKEL (reference sequence). The CDR3 has 14 amino acids.

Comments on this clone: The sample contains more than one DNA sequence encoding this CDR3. The CDR3 DNA reads TGTGCCAGTAGCCGGGGGATGAACACTGAAGCTTTCTTT. It encodes CASSRGMNTEAFF. The rearrangement uses TRBV19 and TRBJ1-1; a weak D match, TRBD1 (5 bases). Between the trimmed V and J ends, which lost 6 bases and 0 bases, there was a span of 8 bases. This CDR3 spans 13 amino acids. Germline V gene sequence: CDR1 LNHDA, CDR2 SQIVND (reference sequence). Together with reference TRBV19 and TRBJ1-1, the CDR3 gives the full variable domain: DGGITQSPKYLFRKEGQNVTLSCEQNLNHDAMYWYRQDPGQGLRLIYYSQIVNDFQKGDIAEGYSVSREKKESFPLTVTSAQKNPTAFYLCASSRGMNTEAFFGQGTRLTVV.

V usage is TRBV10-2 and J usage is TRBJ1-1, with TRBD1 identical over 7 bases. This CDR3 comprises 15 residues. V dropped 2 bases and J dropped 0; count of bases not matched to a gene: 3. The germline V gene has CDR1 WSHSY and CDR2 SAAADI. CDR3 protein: CASSERQGMNTEAFF. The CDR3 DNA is TGCGCCAGCAGTGAGCGACAGGGAATGAACACTGAAGCTTTCTTT.

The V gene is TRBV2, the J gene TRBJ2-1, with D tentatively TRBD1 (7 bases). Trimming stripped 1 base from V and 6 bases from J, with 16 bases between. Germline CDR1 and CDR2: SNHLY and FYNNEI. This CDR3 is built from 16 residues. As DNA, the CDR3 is TGTGCCAGCAGTGAAGATTGGGACAGCGGGTTCAATGAGCAGTTCTTC. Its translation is CASSEDWDSGFNEQFF.

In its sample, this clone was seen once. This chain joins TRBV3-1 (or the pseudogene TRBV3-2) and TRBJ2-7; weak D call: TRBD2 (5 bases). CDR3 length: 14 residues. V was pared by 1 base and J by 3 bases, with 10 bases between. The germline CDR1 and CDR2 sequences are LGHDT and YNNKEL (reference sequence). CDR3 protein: CASSQGLAVYEQYF. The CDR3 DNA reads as TGTGCCAGCAGCCAAGGTCTAGCAGTCTACGAGCAGTACTTC.

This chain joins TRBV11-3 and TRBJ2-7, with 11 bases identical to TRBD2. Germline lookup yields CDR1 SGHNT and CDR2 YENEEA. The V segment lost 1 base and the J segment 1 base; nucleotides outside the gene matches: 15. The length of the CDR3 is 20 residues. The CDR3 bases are TGTGCCAGCAGCTTAGGTTTTAGCGGGGGGGCCGAGTTATTGTCCTACGAGCAGTACTTC. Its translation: CASSLGFSGGAELLSYEQYF.

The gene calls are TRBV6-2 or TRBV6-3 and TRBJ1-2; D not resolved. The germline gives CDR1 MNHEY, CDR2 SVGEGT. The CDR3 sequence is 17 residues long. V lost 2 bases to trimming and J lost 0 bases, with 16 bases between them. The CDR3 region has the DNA TGTGCCAGCAGTTACCAAAGGGCCGGGGAGGCTAACTATGGCTACACCTTC. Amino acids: CASSYQRAGEANYGYTF.

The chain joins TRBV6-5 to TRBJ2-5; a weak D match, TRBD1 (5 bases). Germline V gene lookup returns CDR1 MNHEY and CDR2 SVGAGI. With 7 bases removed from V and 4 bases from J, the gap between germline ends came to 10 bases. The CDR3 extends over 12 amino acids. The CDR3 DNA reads TGTGCCAGCAAGGGGCAGGGAGAGACCCAGTACTTC. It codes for CASKGQGETQYF.

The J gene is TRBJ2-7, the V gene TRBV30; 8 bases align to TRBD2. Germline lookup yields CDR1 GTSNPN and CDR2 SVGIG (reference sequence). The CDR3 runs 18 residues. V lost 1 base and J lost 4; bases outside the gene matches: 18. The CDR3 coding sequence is TGTGCCTGGAGTGACATGTTAGTTCGCGGGAGGCGGTGGTACGAGCAGTACTTC. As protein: CAWSDMLVRGRRWYEQYF.

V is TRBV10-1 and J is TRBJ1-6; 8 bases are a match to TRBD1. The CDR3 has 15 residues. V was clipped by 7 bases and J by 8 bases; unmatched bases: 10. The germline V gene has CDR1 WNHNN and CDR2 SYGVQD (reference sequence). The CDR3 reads CASTPDREGDSPLHF. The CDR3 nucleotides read TGCGCCAGCACACCGGACAGGGAAGGTGATTCACCCCTCCACTTT.

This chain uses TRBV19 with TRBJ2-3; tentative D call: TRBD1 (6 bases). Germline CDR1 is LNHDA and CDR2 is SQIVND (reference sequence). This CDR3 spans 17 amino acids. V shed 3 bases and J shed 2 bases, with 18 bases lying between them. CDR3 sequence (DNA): TGTGCCAGTAGTATCAGGGAGCGACAGGAGGTCACAGATACGCAGTATTTT. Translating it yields CASSIRERQEVTDTQYF.

The CDR3 spells CASSLFEGAEEKLFF. CDR3 in DNA: TGTGCCAGCAGTTTATTCGAGGGGGCGGAGGAAAAACTGTTTTTT. This chain joins TRBV28 and TRBJ1-4; TRBD1 matches 7 bases. The CDR3 loop spans 15 amino acids. Per germline, CDR1 MDHEN and CDR2 SYDVKM. Trimming cost V 1 base and J 8 bases; bases outside gene matches: 7.

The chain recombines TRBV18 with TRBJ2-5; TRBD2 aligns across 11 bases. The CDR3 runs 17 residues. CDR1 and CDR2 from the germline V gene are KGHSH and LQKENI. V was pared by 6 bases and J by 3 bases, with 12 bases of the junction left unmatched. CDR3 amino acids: CASSSPPTSGSKETQYF. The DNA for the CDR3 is TGTGCCAGCTCGTCTCCTCCTACTAGCGGGAGTAAAGAGACCCAGTACTTC.

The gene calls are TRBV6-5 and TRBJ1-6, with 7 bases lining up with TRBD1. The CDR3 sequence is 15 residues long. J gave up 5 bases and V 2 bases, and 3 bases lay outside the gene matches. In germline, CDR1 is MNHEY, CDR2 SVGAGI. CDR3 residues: CASSYTGAHNSPLHF. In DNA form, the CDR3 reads TGTGCCAGCAGTTACACAGGGGCACATAATTCACCCCTCCACTTT.

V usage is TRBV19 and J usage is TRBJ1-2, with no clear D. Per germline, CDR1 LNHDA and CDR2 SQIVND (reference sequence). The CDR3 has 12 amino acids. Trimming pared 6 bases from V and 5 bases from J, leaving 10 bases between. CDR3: CASRDSKYGYTF. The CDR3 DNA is TGTGCCAGTAGGGACTCCAAATATGGCTACACCTTC.

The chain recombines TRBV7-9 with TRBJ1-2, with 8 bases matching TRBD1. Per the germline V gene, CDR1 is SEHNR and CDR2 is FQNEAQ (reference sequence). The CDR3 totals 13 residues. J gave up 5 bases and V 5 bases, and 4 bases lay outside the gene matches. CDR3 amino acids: CASSRGQGYGYTF. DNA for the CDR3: TGTGCCAGCAGCCGAGGACAGGGTTATGGCTACACCTTC.

CDR3 nucleotides: TGTGCCAGCAGCTTCGCCAGGGGGAGCGAGCAGTACTTC. Its translation is CASSFARGSEQYF. The J gene is TRBJ2-7, the V gene TRBV11-2; 7 positions agree with TRBD1. The CDR3 length is 13 residues. Germline trimming cut 3 bases from V and 6 bases from J; bases unmatched to any gene: 5. The germline V gene encodes CDR1 SGHAT and CDR2 FQNNGV.

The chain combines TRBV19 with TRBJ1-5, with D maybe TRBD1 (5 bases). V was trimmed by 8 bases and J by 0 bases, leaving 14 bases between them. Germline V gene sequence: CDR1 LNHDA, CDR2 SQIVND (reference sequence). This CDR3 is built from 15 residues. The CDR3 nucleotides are TGTGCCAGTTCAAGACAGTATAATAGCAATCAGCCCCAGCATTTT. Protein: CASSRQYNSNQPQHF.